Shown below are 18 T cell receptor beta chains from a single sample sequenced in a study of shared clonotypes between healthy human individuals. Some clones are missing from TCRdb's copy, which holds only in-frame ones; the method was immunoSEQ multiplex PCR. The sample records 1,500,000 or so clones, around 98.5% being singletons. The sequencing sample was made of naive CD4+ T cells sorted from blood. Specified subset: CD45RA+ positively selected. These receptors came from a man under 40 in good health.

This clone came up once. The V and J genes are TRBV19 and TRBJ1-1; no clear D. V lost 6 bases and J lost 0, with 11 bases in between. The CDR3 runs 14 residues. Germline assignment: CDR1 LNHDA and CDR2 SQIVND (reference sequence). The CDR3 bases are TGTGCCAGTAGGTACGACACTTTGAACACTGAAGCTTTCTTT. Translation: CASRYDTLNTEAFF.

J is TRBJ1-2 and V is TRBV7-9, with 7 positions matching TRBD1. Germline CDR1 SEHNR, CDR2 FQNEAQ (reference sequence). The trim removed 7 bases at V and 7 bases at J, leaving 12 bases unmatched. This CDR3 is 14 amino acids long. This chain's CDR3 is CASTQAGGSVGYTF. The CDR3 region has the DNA TGTGCCAGCACGCAGGCAGGGGGATCTGTTGGCTACACCTTC.

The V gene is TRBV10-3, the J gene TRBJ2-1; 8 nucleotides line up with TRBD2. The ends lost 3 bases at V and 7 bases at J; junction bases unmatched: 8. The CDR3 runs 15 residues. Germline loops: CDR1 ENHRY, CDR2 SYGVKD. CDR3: CAISDWTTGGNEQFF. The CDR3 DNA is TGTGCCATCAGTGACTGGACTACGGGGGGGAATGAGCAGTTCTTC.

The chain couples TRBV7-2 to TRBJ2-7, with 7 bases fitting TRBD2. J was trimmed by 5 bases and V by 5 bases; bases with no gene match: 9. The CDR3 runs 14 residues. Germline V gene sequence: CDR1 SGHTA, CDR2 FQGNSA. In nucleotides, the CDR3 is TGTGCCAGCAGCCTAGTAGCGGGTCCCCACGAGCAGTACTTC. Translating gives CASSLVAGPHEQYF.

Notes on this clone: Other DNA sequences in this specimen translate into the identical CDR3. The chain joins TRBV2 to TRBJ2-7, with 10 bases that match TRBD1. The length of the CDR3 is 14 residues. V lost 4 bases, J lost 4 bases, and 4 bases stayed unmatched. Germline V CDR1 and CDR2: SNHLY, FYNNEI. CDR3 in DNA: TGTGCCAGCAGTGGACAGGGGGCCGAGTACGAGCAGTACTTC. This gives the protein CASSGQGAEYEQYF.

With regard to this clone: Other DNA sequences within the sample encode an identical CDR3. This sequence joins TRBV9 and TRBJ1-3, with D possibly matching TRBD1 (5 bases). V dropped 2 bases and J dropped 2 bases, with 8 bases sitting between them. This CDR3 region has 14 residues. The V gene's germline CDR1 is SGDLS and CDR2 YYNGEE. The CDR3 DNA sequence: TGTGCCAGCAGCGTCACAGGACCTGGAAACACCATATATTTT. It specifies CASSVTGPGNTIYF.

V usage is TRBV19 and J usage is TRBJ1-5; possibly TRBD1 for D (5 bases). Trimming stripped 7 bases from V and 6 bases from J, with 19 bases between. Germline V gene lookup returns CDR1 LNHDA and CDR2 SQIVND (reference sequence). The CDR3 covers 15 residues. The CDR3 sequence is CASKSTSGRGQPQHF. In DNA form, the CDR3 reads TGTGCCAGTAAATCGACCTCAGGAAGGGGTCAGCCCCAGCATTTT. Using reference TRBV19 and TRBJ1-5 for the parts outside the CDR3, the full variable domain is DGGITQSPKYLFRKEGQNVTLSCEQNLNHDAMYWYRQDPGQGLRLIYYSQIVNDFQKGDIAEGYSVSREKKESFPLTVTSAQKNPTAFYLCASKSTSGRGQPQHFGDGTRLSIL.

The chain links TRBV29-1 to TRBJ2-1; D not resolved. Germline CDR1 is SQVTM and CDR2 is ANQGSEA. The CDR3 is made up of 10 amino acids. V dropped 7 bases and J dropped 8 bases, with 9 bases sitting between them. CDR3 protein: CSALKDEQFF. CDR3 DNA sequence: TGCAGCGCCCTCAAAGATGAGCAGTTCTTC.

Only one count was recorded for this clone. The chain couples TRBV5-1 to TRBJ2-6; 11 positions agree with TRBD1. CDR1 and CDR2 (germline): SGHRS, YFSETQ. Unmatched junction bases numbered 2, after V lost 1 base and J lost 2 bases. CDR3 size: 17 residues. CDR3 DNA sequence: TGCGCCAGCAGCTTGAGGACAGGGGGCACTGGGGCCAACGTCCTGACTTTC. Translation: CASSLRTGGTGANVLTF.

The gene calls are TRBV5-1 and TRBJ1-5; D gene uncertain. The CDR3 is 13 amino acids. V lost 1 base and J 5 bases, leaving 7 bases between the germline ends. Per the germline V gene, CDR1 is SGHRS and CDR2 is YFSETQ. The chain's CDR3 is CASSLSGYQPQHF. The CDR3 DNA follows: TGCGCCAGCAGCTTGTCAGGTTATCAGCCCCAGCATTTT. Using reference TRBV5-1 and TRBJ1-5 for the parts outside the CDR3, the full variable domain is KAGVTQTPRYLIKTRGQQVTLSCSPISGHRSVSWYQQTPGQGLQFLFEYFSETQRNKGNFPGRFSGRQFSNSRSEMNVSTLELGDSALYLCASSLSGYQPQHFGDGTRLSIL.

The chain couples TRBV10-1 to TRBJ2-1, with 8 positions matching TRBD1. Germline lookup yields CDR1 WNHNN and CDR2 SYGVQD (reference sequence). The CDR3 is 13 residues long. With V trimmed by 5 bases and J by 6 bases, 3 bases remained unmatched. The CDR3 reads CASSSTGGNEQFF. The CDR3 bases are TGCGCCAGCAGTTCAACAGGGGGCAATGAGCAGTTCTTC.

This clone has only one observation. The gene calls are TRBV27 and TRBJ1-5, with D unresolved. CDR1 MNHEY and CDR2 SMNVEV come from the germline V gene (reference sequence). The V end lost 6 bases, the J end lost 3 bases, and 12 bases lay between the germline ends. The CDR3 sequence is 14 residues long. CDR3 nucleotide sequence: TGTGCCAGCAGCGAAGATCGGGTCAATCAGCCCCAGCATTTT. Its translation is CASSEDRVNQPQHF.

The CDR3 protein is CASSESSSPTRSYEQYF. DNA for the CDR3: TGCGCCAGCAGTGAGTCCTCTAGCCCGACTAGGTCCTACGAGCAGTACTTC. The V call is TRBV10-1, the J call TRBJ2-7, with D maybe TRBD2 (6 bases). Trimming stripped 0 bases from V and 1 base from J, with 16 bases between. The CDR3 runs 17 residues. Germline values: CDR1 WNHNN, CDR2 SYGVQD (reference sequence).

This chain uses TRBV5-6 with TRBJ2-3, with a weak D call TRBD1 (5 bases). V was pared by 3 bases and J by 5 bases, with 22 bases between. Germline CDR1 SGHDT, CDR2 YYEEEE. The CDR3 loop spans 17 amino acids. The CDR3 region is CASSSQGFASQRDTQYF. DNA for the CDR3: TGTGCCAGCAGCTCGCAGGGATTTGCGTCCCAACGAGATACGCAGTATTTT.

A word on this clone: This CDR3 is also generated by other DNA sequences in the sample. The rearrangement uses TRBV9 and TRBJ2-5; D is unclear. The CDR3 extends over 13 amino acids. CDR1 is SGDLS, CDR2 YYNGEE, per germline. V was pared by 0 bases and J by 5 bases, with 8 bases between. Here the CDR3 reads CASSVGPGETQYF. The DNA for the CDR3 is TGTGCCAGCAGCGTAGGGCCCGGTGAGACCCAGTACTTC.

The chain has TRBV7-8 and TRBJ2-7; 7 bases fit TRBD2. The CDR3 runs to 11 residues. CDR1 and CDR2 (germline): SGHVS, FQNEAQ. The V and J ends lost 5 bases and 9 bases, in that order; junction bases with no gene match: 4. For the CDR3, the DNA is TGTGCCAGCAGCATCTCTAGCGGGCAGTACTTC. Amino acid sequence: CASSISSGQYF.

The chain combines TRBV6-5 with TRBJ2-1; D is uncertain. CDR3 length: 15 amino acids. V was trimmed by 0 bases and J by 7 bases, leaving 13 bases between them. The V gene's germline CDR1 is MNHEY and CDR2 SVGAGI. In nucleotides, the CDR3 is TGTGCCAGCAGTTACTCTCCTAACCTAATGAATGAGCAGTTCTTC. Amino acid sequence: CASSYSPNLMNEQFF.

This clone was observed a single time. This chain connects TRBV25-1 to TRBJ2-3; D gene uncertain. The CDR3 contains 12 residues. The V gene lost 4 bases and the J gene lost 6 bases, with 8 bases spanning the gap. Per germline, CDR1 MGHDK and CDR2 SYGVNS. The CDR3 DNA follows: TGTGCCAGCAGTGCCAACAGCGATACGCAGTATTTT. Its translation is CASSANSDTQYF.